This passage covers 25 T cell receptor beta chains from one sample sequenced in a study of technical replicates of blood from a handful of donors. Generated by immunoSEQ multiplex PCR, the TCRdb table keeps only in-frame clones and is missing some. In the table there are tens of thousands of clones, 94% of which are singletons. Sequencing was carried out using T cells isolated from PBMCs. Receptors originate from a human donor in good health.

The rearrangement links TRBV6-1 to TRBJ2-2; D uncertain. Deletions cut 1 base from V and 5 bases from J, with 8 bases between. In germline, CDR1 is MNHNS, CDR2 SASEGT. The CDR3 runs 14 residues. The CDR3 loop reads CASSEDVRTGELFF. The CDR3 nucleotides are TGTGCCAGCAGTGAAGATGTCAGGACCGGGGAGCTGTTTTTT.

V and J are TRBV18 and TRBJ1-1, with D perhaps TRBD1 (6 bases). V lost 2 bases and J 1 base, leaving 8 bases between the germline ends. CDR1 is KGHSH, CDR2 LQKENI, per germline. The CDR3 length is 14 residues. The CDR3 is CASSPATGNTEAFF. The CDR3 coding sequence is TGTGCCAGCTCACCAGCGACAGGGAACACTGAAGCTTTCTTT. Full variable domain (remainder filled in from reference TRBV18 and TRBJ1-1): NAGVMQNPRHLVRRRGQEARLRCSPMKGHSHVYWYRQLPEEGLKFMVYLQKENIIDESGMPKERFSAEFPKEGPSILRIQQVVRGDSAAYFCASSPATGNTEAFFGQGTRLTVV.

The rearrangement joins TRBV5-5 to TRBJ1-4; 9 bases match TRBD1. Germline lookup yields CDR1 SGHKS and CDR2 YYEKEE (reference sequence). The CDR3 has 16 amino acids. The V gene end was trimmed by 3 bases and the J gene end by 2 bases; junction bases not matched to a gene: 5. The CDR3 nucleotides read TGTGCCAGCAGCTCGGGACAGGGTTGGACTAATGAAAAACTGTTTTTT. Its protein is CASSSGQGWTNEKLFF.

The chain links TRBV28 to TRBJ1-2; no clear D. The germline V gene has CDR1 MDHEN and CDR2 SYDVKM. The CDR3 has 14 amino acids. The V end was cut by 3 bases, the J end by 1 base, with 9 bases between. The CDR3 nucleotides read TGTGCCAGCAGTTTTGTGGAGGTTAACTATGGCTACACCTTC. The encoded protein is CASSFVEVNYGYTF.

This clone has a single count. This rearrangement joins TRBV5-1 to TRBJ2-5, with TRBD1 identical over 9 bases. Germline CDR1 SGHRS, CDR2 YFSETQ. There are 15 residues in the CDR3. The V and J ends lost 3 bases and 4 bases, in that order; junction bases with no gene match: 7. Written as DNA, the CDR3 is TGCGCCAGCAGCTCACAGGGGGCGCATGGAGAGACCCAGTACTTC. Encoded protein: CASSSQGAHGETQYF. Full variable domain (remainder filled in from reference TRBV5-1 and TRBJ2-5): KAGVTQTPRYLIKTRGQQVTLSCSPISGHRSVSWYQQTPGQGLQFLFEYFSETQRNKGNFPGRFSGRQFSNSRSEMNVSTLELGDSALYLCASSSQGAHGETQYFGPGTRLLVL.

The chain employs TRBV4-1 and TRBJ1-4, with TRBD1 matching 10 bases. CDR1 and CDR2 (germline): MGHRA, YSYEKL. Germline trimming cut 4 bases from V and 7 bases from J; bases unmatched to any gene: 3. This CDR3 has 14 amino acids. The CDR3 coding sequence is TGCGCCAGCAGCCCCCGGGACAGGGGTGAAAAACTGTTTTTT. Its translation: CASSPRDRGEKLFF.

The V call is TRBV20-1, the J call TRBJ1-2; D unresolved. V lost 3 bases, J lost 8 bases, and 10 bases lay in between. The CDR3 contains 11 residues. Germline V lookup: CDR1 DFQATT, CDR2 SNEGSKA (reference sequence). CDR3 residues: CSAREPGGYTF. CDR3 in DNA: TGCAGTGCTAGGGAACCGGGAGGCTACACCTTC.

The chain employs TRBV30 and TRBJ2-1, with a possible D match to TRBD1 (7 bases). The CDR3 is made up of 13 amino acids. The V gene lost 1 base and the J gene lost 9 bases, with 13 bases spanning the gap. Germline values: CDR1 GTSNPN, CDR2 SVGIG (reference sequence). The CDR3 region has the DNA TGTGCCTGGAGTGAGGGGGCCGGGGGTGAGCAGTTCTTC. Amino acid sequence: CAWSEGAGGEQFF.

The table lists this clone with a count of one. CDR3 sequence: CASSPIDRADEQYF. The CDR3 DNA is TGTGCCAGCTCACCAATCGACAGGGCGGACGAGCAGTACTTC. The chain is built from TRBV18 and TRBJ2-7; 7 positions match TRBD1. This CDR3 has 14 amino acids. V lost 2 bases to trimming and J lost 5 bases; unmatched junction nucleotides: 6. Germline values: CDR1 KGHSH, CDR2 LQKENI.

The chain links TRBV10-3 to TRBJ2-7; the D gene is possibly TRBD2 (5 bases). Trimming stripped 6 bases from V and 0 bases from J, with 15 bases between. Looked up from germline, CDR1 is ENHRY and CDR2 is SYGVKD. The CDR3 runs to 15 residues. The CDR3 DNA follows: TGTGCCATCAGGAAGAGGAGCGGTTCCTCCTACGAGCAGTACTTC. Its translation: CAIRKRSGSSYEQYF.

This chain connects TRBV6-5 to TRBJ1-2, with D uncertain. Trimming took 0 bases from V and 8 from J, leaving 16 bases between them. The germline CDR1 and CDR2 sequences are MNHEY and SVGAGI. The CDR3 covers 15 residues. CDR3 protein: CASSYSFFGVGGYTF. For the CDR3, the DNA is TGTGCCAGCAGTTACTCTTTCTTCGGGGTAGGCGGCTACACCTTC.

The chain links TRBV5-8 to TRBJ1-2, with 7 bases lining up with TRBD1. The CDR3 totals 14 residues. Looked up from germline, CDR1 is SGHTS and CDR2 is YDEGEE. With 7 bases clipped from V and 1 base from J, the junction kept 7 bases outside the gene matches. CDR3 loop: CASDAQGFNYGYTF. CDR3 in DNA: TGTGCCAGCGACGCACAGGGGTTTAACTATGGCTACACCTTC.

A single count supports this clone. The V and J genes are TRBV6-5 and TRBJ1-2; D uncertain. The CDR3 is 12 amino acids. The germline V gene has CDR1 MNHEY and CDR2 SVGAGI. Deletions cut 5 bases from V and 7 bases from J, with 11 bases between. The CDR3 here is CASSGGRGGYTF. The CDR3 DNA is TGTGCCAGCAGTGGAGGGCGGGGTGGCTACACCTTC.

This clone is medium-sized within its sample. The chain is built from TRBV7-9 and TRBJ2-7, with TRBD2 matching 7 bases. The CDR3 contains 16 residues. The V segment lost 1 base and the J segment 5 bases; nucleotides outside the gene matches: 11. Germline V gives CDR1 SEHNR, CDR2 FQNEAQ (reference sequence). The CDR3 protein is CASSLGVGQGGNEQYF. The CDR3, as DNA: TGTGCCAGCAGCTTAGGTGTAGGCCAGGGAGGGAACGAGCAGTACTTC.

V is TRBV19 and J is TRBJ2-6; 7 positions match TRBD2. V trimming: 3 bases; J trimming: 0 bases; junction bases outside the gene matches: 11. Germline lookup yields CDR1 LNHDA and CDR2 SQIVND (reference sequence). The CDR3 covers 19 residues. The CDR3 nucleotides are TGTGCCAGTAGTATTCGCCTGGTAGCGGGCATCTCTGGGGCCAACGTCCTGACTTTC. Translated, it gives CASSIRLVAGISGANVLTF.

This chain joins TRBV9 and TRBJ2-3, with 9 positions matching TRBD2. The CDR3 is 16 amino acids. Germline-derived CDR1 and CDR2 are SGDLS and YYNGEE. Trimming at V came to 0 bases and at J to 1 base, leaving 3 bases not matched to a gene. The CDR3 region has the DNA TGTGCCAGCAGCGTAGAAATAGCGGGAGGCACAGATACGCAGTATTTT. Amino acid sequence: CASSVEIAGGTDTQYF.

The chain is built from TRBV5-1 and TRBJ2-1; TRBD2 agrees at 15 bases. Germline-derived CDR1 and CDR2 are SGHRS and YFSETQ. The CDR3 sequence is 16 residues long. V was pared by 4 bases and J by 8 bases, with 7 bases of the junction left unmatched. The CDR3 loop reads CASSPGTSGRLDEQFF. CDR3 DNA sequence: TGCGCCAGCAGCCCAGGGACTAGCGGGAGGCTAGATGAGCAGTTCTTC. Looking up the rest from reference TRBV5-1 and TRBJ2-1 gives the full variable domain: KAGVTQTPRYLIKTRGQQVTLSCSPISGHRSVSWYQQTPGQGLQFLFEYFSETQRNKGNFPGRFSGRQFSNSRSEMNVSTLELGDSALYLCASSPGTSGRLDEQFFGPGTRLTVL.

V gene TRBV4-1 combines with J gene TRBJ2-3, with 10 positions matching TRBD1. This CDR3 is built from 18 residues. V lost 0 bases to trimming and J lost 5 bases; unmatched junction nucleotides: 11. Germline V CDR1 and CDR2: MGHRA, YSYEKL. The CDR3 protein is CASSQDPRTGGTVDTQYF. CDR3 bases: TGCGCCAGCAGCCAAGATCCCAGGACAGGGGGAACGGTAGATACGCAGTATTTT.

The V and J genes are TRBV7-2 and TRBJ2-3, with TRBD2 matching over 8 bases. The V segment lost 2 bases and the J segment 2 bases; nucleotides outside the gene matches: 3. The CDR3 consists of 15 residues. Per the germline V gene, CDR1 is SGHTA and CDR2 is FQGNSA. CDR3 sequence: CASSLNGRATDTQYF. The CDR3 bases are TGTGCCAGCAGCTTAAACGGGAGGGCCACAGATACGCAGTATTTT.

V is TRBV7-8 and J is TRBJ2-1, with D tentatively TRBD2 (7 bases). This CDR3 spans 14 amino acids. The V gene's germline CDR1 is SGHVS and CDR2 FQNEAQ. V lost 4 bases to trimming and J lost 2 bases, with 9 bases between them. The CDR3, as DNA: TGTGCCAGCAGCTACGGGGGGCCCTACAATGAGCAGTTCTTC. Its translation is CASSYGGPYNEQFF.

V usage is TRBV19 and J usage is TRBJ1-3; TRBD1 aligns across 7 bases. V lost 5 bases, J lost 0 bases, and 1 base stayed unmatched. This CDR3 has 14 amino acids. Germline V gene sequence: CDR1 LNHDA, CDR2 SQIVND (reference sequence). CDR3 region: CASSGDSSGNTIYF. The CDR3 DNA reads as TGTGCCAGTAGTGGGGACAGCTCTGGAAACACCATATATTTT.

This chain uses TRBV4-1 with TRBJ1-1; 8 bases are shared with TRBD1. The CDR3 has 17 residues. Germline values: CDR1 MGHRA, CDR2 YSYEKL. Trimming took 4 bases from V and 3 from J; bases not matched to a gene: 13. The CDR3 loop reads CASSPSFQGAIDTEAFF. CDR3 bases: TGCGCCAGCAGCCCTTCGTTTCAGGGGGCTATTGACACTGAAGCTTTCTTT.

The rearrangement uses TRBV28 and TRBJ2-3; perhaps TRBD1 as D (6 bases). This CDR3 comprises 14 residues. Trimming took 5 bases from V and 8 from J, leaving 17 bases between them. The germline CDR1 and CDR2 sequences are MDHEN and SYDVKM. The CDR3 coding sequence is TGTGCCAGCAGTACAGGGAAAGGATTAGGTACGCAGTATTTT. It translates to CASSTGKGLGTQYF.

This rearrangement joins TRBV27 to TRBJ2-2, with D possibly being TRBD1 (6 bases). The CDR3 extends over 15 amino acids. CDR1 MNHEY and CDR2 SMNVEV come from the germline V gene (reference sequence). V dropped 5 bases and J dropped 4 bases, with 14 bases sitting between them. CDR3 protein: CASSLSRGPTGELFF. In nucleotides, the CDR3 is TGTGCCAGCAGTCTCAGCAGGGGACCCACCGGGGAGCTGTTTTTT.

The V and J genes are TRBV15 and TRBJ1-5, with a tentative D call TRBD1 (6 bases). V was clipped by 2 bases and J by 7 bases, with 15 bases between them. CDR3 length: 15 amino acids. From germline, CDR1 is LNHNV and CDR2 YYDKDF (reference sequence). The CDR3, as DNA: TGTGCCACCAGCAGAAAATGGGGGCAAGGACAGCCCCAGCATTTT. This translates into CATSRKWGQGQPQHF.